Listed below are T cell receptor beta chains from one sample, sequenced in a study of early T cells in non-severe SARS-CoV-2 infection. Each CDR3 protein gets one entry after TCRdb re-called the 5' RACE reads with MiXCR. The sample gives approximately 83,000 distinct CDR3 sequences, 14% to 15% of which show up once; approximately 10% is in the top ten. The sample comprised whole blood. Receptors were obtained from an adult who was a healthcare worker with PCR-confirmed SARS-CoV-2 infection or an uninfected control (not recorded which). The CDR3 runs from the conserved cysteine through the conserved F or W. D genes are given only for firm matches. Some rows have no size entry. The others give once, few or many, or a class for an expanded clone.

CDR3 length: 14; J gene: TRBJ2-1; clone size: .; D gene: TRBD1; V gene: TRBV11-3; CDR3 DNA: TGTGCCAGCAGCTGGACAGGGTTGGACAATGAGCAGTTCTTC; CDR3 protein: CASSWTGLDNEQFF
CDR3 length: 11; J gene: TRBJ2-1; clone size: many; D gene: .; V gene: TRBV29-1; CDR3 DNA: TGCAGCGTTGGTAGGGTGAATGAGCAGTTCTTC; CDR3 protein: CSVGRVNEQFF
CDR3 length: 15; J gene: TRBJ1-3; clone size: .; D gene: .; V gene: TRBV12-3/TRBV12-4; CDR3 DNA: TGTGCCAGTCTCGGACGGCTAACCTCTGGAAACACCATATATTTT; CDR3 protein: CASLGRLTSGNTIYF
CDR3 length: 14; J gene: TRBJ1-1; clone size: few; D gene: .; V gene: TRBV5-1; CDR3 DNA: TGCGCCAGCAGGGACAGTCCCGGGAGCACTGAAGCTTTCTTT; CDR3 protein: CASRDSPGSTEAFF
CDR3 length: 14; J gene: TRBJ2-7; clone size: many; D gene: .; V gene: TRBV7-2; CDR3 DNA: TGTGCCAGCGTTGAGGTTCGGGGGAGCTACGAGCAGTACTTC; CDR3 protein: CASVEVRGSYEQYF
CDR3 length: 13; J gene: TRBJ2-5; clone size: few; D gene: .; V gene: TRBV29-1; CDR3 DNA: TGCAGCGTTGATGGGCACCGAAAAGAGACCCAGTACTTC; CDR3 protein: CSVDGHRKETQYF
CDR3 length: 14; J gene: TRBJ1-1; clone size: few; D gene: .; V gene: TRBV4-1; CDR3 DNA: TGCGCCAGCAGTCCATATTTCCCTACAGCTGAAGCTTTCTTT; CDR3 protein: CASSPYFPTAEAFF
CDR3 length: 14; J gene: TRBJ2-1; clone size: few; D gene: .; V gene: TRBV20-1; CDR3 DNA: TGCAGTACGACTATCCCTAGCTCCTACAATGAGCAGTTCTTC; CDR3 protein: CSTTIPSSYNEQFF
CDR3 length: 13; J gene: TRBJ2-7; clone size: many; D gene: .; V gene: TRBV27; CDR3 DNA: TGTGCCAGCAGTTTAAGAGGATACTACGAGCAGTACTTC; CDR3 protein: CASSLRGYYEQYF
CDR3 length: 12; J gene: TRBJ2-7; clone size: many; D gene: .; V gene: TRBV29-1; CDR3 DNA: TGCAGCGTTGGTAGGCAGGGGCGCGAGCAGTACTTC; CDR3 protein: CSVGRQGREQYF
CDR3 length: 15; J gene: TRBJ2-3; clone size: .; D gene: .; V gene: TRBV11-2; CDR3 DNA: TGTGCCAGCAGCTTACCTGGGGGTAGGGCCTATACGCAGTATTTT; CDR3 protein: CASSLPGGRAYTQYF
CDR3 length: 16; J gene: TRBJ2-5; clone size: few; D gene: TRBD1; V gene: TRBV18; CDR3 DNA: TGTGCCAGCTCACCGGCGATGTGGACAGGGGGAGAGACCCAGTACTTC; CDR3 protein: CASSPAMWTGGETQYF
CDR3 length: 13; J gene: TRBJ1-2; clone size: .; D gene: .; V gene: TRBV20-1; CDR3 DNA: TGCAGTGCTCCTCGAGGAGGGGGCTATGGCTACACCTTC; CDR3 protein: CSAPRGGGYGYTF
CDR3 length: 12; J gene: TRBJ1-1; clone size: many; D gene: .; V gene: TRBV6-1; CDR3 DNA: TGTGCCAGCAGGGGACCGAACACTGAAGCTTTCTTT; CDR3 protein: CASRGPNTEAFF
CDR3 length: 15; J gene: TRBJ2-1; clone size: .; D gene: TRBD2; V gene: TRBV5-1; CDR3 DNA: TGCGCCAGCGTTAGCGGGGGGTCCTGGAGGGATGAGCAGTTCTTC; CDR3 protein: CASVSGGSWRDEQFF
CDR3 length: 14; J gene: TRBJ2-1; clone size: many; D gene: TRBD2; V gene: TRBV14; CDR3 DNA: TGTGCCAGCGGGAGGTTAAGCGGGGGGGAGGAGCAGTTCTTC; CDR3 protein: CASGRLSGGEEQFF
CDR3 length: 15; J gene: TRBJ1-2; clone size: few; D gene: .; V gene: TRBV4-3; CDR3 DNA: TGCGCCAGCAGCCGGGAAGGGGCAGGTAGCTATGGCTACACCTTC; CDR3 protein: CASSREGAGSYGYTF
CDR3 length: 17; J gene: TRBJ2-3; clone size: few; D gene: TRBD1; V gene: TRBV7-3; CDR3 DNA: TGTGCCAGCAGCCTAAGGGGGACAGGGGCTTACACAGATACGCAGTATTTT; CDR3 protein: CASSLRGTGAYTDTQYF
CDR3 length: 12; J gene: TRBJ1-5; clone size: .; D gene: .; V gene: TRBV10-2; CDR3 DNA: TGCGCCAGCAGTGAGATTAATCAGCCCCAGCATTTT; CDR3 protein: CASSEINQPQHF
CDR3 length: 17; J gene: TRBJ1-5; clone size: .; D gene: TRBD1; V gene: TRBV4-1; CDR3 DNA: TGCGCCAGCAGCCAACGGATCCCGGGACAGGGTCATCAGCCCCAGCATTTT; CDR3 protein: CASSQRIPGQGHQPQHF
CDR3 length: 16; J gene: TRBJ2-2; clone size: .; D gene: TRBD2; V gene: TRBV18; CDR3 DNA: TGTGCCAGCTCGTCGGGACTAGCGGGGCCCACCGGGGAGCTGTTTTTT; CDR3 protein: CASSSGLAGPTGELFF
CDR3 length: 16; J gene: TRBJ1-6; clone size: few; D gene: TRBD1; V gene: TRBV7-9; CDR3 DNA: TGTGCCAGCAGCGTCGACAGGGGTACGGCGGATTCACCCCTCCACTTT; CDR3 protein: CASSVDRGTADSPLHF
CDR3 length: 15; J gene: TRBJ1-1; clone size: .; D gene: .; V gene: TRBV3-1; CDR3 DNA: TGTGCCAGCAGCCCGCGGGCGGCCGCCTTGGCTGAAGCTTTCTTT; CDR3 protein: CASSPRAAALAEAFF
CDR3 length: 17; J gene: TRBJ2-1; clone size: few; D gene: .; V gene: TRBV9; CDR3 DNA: TGTGCCAGCAGCTCTCAAACCACTCCGGCTAGCAGCAATGAGCAGTTCTTC; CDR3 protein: CASSSQTTPASSNEQFF
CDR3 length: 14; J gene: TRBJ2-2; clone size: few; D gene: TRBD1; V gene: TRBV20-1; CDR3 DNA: TGCAGTGCGAGAAAGACAGGGGCTGCCGGGGAGCTGTTTTTT; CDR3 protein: CSARKTGAAGELFF